What follows are 10 T cell receptor beta chains derived from one specimen sequenced in a study of shared clonotypes between healthy human individuals (TCRdb year 2020). Receptors were amplified or captured by the immunoSEQ multiplex PCR assay. This immuneACCESS table, as held by TCRdb, lists in-frame sequences with V and J called but not all clones. Of the missing ones, under half trace to an unresolved V gene in checked studies; the others have no known cause. The sample table lists approximately 2.3 million clones, approximately 95% of them with a count of one. Under 0.45% of the sample rests with the top ten. Sample: naive CD4+ T cells from PBMCs. What this sample's cell subset or site label stands for: CD45RA+ positively selected. These TCRs come from a man between 18 and 29 years old in good health. Some clones in this sample may be carry-over from other donors' samples.

This sequence joins TRBV7-2 and TRBJ2-7; D is unclear. The CDR3 runs to 14 residues. Trimming stripped 5 bases from V and 0 bases from J, with 11 bases between. CDR1 and CDR2 from the germline V gene are SGHTA and FQGNSA. The CDR3 loop is CASSTRQTSYEQYF. The CDR3 coding sequence is TGTGCCAGCAGCACACGGCAGACCTCCTACGAGCAGTACTTC.

The V gene is TRBV28, the J gene TRBJ1-5; no clear D gene. The CDR3 consists of 16 residues. Trimming stripped 4 bases from V and 7 bases from J, with 20 bases between. Germline loops: CDR1 MDHEN, CDR2 SYDVKM. Written as DNA, the CDR3 is TGTGCCAGCAGTTCGCCTGACGCAGGCTTAGGGCAGCCCCAGCATTTT. It codes for CASSSPDAGLGQPQHF.

The V gene is TRBV7-9, the J gene TRBJ2-2; D tentatively reads TRBD1 or TRBD2 (5 bases each). Germline CDR1 and CDR2: SEHNR and FQNEAQ (reference sequence). This CDR3 is 10 amino acids long. V dropped 11 bases and J dropped 7 bases, with 8 bases sitting between them. This chain's CDR3 is CAGGGGELFF. CDR3 nucleotides: TGTGCCGGGGGTGGCGGGGAGCTGTTTTTT.

This clone occurred once. V usage is TRBV28 and J usage is TRBJ1-5; the D is unclear. The CDR3 extends over 17 amino acids. The germline gives CDR1 MDHEN, CDR2 SYDVKM. Between the trimmed V and J ends, which lost 2 bases and 2 bases, there was a span of 16 bases. CDR3 protein: CASSLAGGTLGNQPQHF. The DNA for the CDR3 is TGTGCCAGCAGTTTAGCTGGAGGTACCTTGGGCAATCAGCCCCAGCATTTT.

This chain joins TRBV18 and TRBJ2-3, with no clear D. The ends were cut back, 3 bases at V and 0 bases at J, with 10 bases in the middle. This CDR3 region has 15 residues. Germline CDR1 is KGHSH and CDR2 is LQKENI. DNA for the CDR3: TGTGCCAGCTCACCCCTGGGATTTAGCACAGATACGCAGTATTTT. It is translated as CASSPLGFSTDTQYF.

The V gene is TRBV5-1, the J gene TRBJ2-7, with D unclear. The V gene lost 4 bases and the J gene lost 3 bases, with 11 bases spanning the gap. Germline CDR1 is SGHRS and CDR2 is YFSETQ. The CDR3 length is 13 residues. CDR3 loop: CASSPGPYYEQYF. The CDR3, as DNA: TGCGCCAGCAGCCCTGGGCCTTACTACGAGCAGTACTTC.

The V and J genes are TRBV7-2 and TRBJ1-1; tentative D call: TRBD1 (5 bases). This CDR3 region has 15 residues. Trimming left V 5 bases short and J 5 bases short, with 18 bases between. CDR1 is SGHTA, CDR2 FQGNSA, per germline. CDR3 sequence reads: CASSPRSARTTEAFF. CDR3 DNA sequence: TGTGCCAGCAGCCCTCGCTCCGCGCGGACAACTGAAGCTTTCTTT.

The rearrangement links TRBV5-4 to TRBJ2-7; TRBD2 matches 10 bases. Germline CDR1 and CDR2: SGHNT and YYREEE (reference sequence). Trimming took 3 bases from V and 3 from J; bases not matched to a gene: 9. The CDR3 is 16 amino acids. The CDR3 region has the DNA TGTGCCAGCAGCTCTAGGACTAGCGGAGCCATCTACGAGCAGTACTTC. This gives the protein CASSSRTSGAIYEQYF.

This clone was picked up one time. The gene calls are TRBV11-2 and TRBJ1-1; D is undetermined. Germline CDR1 reads SGHAT; CDR2 reads FQNNGV. The ends were cut back, 3 bases at V and 1 base at J, with 9 bases in the middle. CDR3 length equals 14 residues. CDR3 amino acids: CASSFTQANTEAFF. In DNA, the CDR3 is TGTGCCAGCAGCTTCACGCAAGCGAACACTGAAGCTTTCTTT. Combining the CDR3 with reference TRBV11-2 and TRBJ1-1 gives the whole variable domain EAGVAQSPRYKIIEKRQSVAFWCNPISGHATLYWYQQILGQGPKLLIQFQNNGVVDDSQLPKDRFSAERLKGVDSTLKIQPAKLEDSAVYLCASSFTQANTEAFFGQGTRLTVV.

With respect to this clone: Other DNA sequences in this specimen translate into the identical CDR3. The chain has TRBV11-2 and TRBJ1-5, with D perhaps TRBD1 (5 bases). This CDR3 is 15 amino acids long. The V gene lost 0 bases and the J gene lost 2 bases, with 8 bases spanning the gap. Germline V gene data show CDR1 as SGHAT and CDR2 as FQNNGV. The CDR3 sequence is CASSLDGGGNQPQHF. The CDR3 DNA reads as TGTGCCAGCAGCTTAGATGGGGGTGGCAATCAGCCCCAGCATTTT.